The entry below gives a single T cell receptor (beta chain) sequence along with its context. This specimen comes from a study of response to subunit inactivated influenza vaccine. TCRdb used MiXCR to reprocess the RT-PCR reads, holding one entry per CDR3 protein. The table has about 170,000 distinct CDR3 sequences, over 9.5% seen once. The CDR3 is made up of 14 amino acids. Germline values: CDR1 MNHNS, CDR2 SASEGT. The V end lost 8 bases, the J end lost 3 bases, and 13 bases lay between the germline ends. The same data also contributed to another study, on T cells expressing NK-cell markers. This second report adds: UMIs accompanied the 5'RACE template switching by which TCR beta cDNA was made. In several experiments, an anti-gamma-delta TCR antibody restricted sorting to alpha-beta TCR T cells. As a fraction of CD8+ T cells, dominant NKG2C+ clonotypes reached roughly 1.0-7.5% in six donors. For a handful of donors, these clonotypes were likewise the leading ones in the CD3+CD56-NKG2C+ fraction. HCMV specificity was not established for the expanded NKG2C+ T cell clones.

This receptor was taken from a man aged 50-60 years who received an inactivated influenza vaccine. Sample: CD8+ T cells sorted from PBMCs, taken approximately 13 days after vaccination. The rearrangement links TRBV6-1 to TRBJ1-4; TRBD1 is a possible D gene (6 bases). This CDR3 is CASFVGHSNEKLFF. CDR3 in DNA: TGTGCCAGCTTCGTGGGACACTCTAATGAAAAACTGTTTTTT.